The 18 T cell receptor beta chains below come from one sample, sequenced in a study of OX40 agonist ivuxolimab in advanced cancers. Clones were read by immunoSEQ multiplex PCR, and TCRdb kept only the in-frame ones, dropping some. Among 71,000 or so clones listed, approximately 90% were seen once. The sample consisted of CD4+ or CD8+ T cells sorted from blood, taken in a trial of the OX40 agonist ivuxolimab. Receptors originate from an adult with an advanced solid tumor such as melanoma, head and neck, liver or kidney cancer.

The chain recombines TRBV28 with TRBJ2-5; D tentatively reads TRBD1 or TRBD2 (5 bases each). The J call could be wrong; TRBJ2-7 is a better fit for the DNA end. This CDR3 comprises 14 residues. Germline CDR1 is MDHEN and CDR2 is SYDVKM. This CDR3 is CASIQPGPLYEQYF. The CDR3 DNA reads as TGTGCCAGCATCCAACCGGGACCCTTGTACGAGCAGTACTTC.

The table lists this clone with a count of one. J is TRBJ2-7 and V is TRBV28, with 7 bases aligning to TRBD2. Trimming at V came to 4 bases and at J to 2 bases, leaving 14 bases not matched to a gene. Per the germline V gene, CDR1 is MDHEN and CDR2 is SYDVKM. The CDR3 runs 17 residues. In nucleotides, the CDR3 is TGTGCCAGCAGTTCGTCTCCCGGGGCTAGCGGAACCTACGAGCAGTACTTC. Amino acid sequence: CASSSSPGASGTYEQYF.

This sequence joins TRBV28 and TRBJ2-1, with TRBD2 identical over 7 bases. Unmatched junction bases numbered 2, after V lost 6 bases and J lost 0 bases. The CDR3 length is 14 residues. Germline V gives CDR1 MDHEN, CDR2 SYDVKM. The CDR3 DNA follows: TGTGCCAGCAGCGGGAGGCTCTCCTACAATGAGCAGTTCTTC. It yields the protein CASSGRLSYNEQFF.

V usage is TRBV6-5 and J usage is TRBJ2-1, with unresolved D. Germline CDR1 MNHEY, CDR2 SVGAGI. This CDR3 spans 13 amino acids. The germline V and J ends were trimmed by 5 bases and 2 bases, with 7 bases remaining between them. The CDR3 DNA sequence: TGTGCCAGCAGTATCACACCCTACAATGAGCAGTTCTTC. It encodes CASSITPYNEQFF.

The V and J genes are TRBV10-1 and TRBJ1-4, with TRBD1 as a possible D gene (6 bases). Germline CDR1 and CDR2: WNHNN and SYGVQD (reference sequence). V was trimmed by 10 bases and J by 3 bases, leaving 18 bases between them. The CDR3 is made up of 15 amino acids. The CDR3 DNA sequence: TGCGCCACACTCCCTAAGGGGGGGGCTAATGAAAAACTGTTTTTT. This translates into CATLPKGGANEKLFF.

The chain employs TRBV9 and TRBJ2-5; D ambiguous. The CDR3 length is 13 residues. V was cut by 4 bases and J by 5 bases, with 12 bases left in between. Per germline, CDR1 SGDLS and CDR2 YYNGEE. Written as DNA, the CDR3 is TGTGCCAGCAGCTATCAAGCGAGTGAGACCCAGTACTTC. As protein: CASSYQASETQYF.

The chain is built from TRBV19 and TRBJ2-7, with a tentative D call TRBD2 (6 bases). CDR3 length equals 12 residues. Per the germline V gene, CDR1 is LNHDA and CDR2 is SQIVND (reference sequence). V was clipped by 10 bases and J by 3 bases, with 13 bases between them. CDR3 protein: CATSDYLYEQYF. As DNA, the CDR3 is TGTGCCACCTCGGACTACCTCTACGAGCAGTACTTC.

This clone was recorded once. The chain recombines TRBV18 with TRBJ2-3; unclear D gene. Germline assignment: CDR1 KGHSH and CDR2 LQKENI. The CDR3 is 15 residues long. The V gene lost 3 bases and the J gene lost 6 bases, with 16 bases spanning the gap. For the CDR3, the DNA is TGTGCCAGCTCACCGATAGAGGCCCTCGGGGATACGCAGTATTTT. Translated, it gives CASSPIEALGDTQYF. Supplemented by reference TRBV18 and TRBJ2-3, the full variable domain reads NAGVMQNPRHLVRRRGQEARLRCSPMKGHSHVYWYRQLPEEGLKFMVYLQKENIIDESGMPKERFSAEFPKEGPSILRIQQVVRGDSAAYFCASSPIEALGDTQYFGPGTRLTVL.

The V gene is TRBV5-1, the J gene TRBJ2-2; D perhaps matches TRBD2 (5 bases). The germline V gene encodes CDR1 SGHRS and CDR2 YFSETQ. This CDR3 spans 16 amino acids. Trimming removed 4 bases from V and 0 bases from J, with 13 bases in between. The CDR3 nucleotides are TGCGCCAGCAGCGACGGGGTACTCACGAACACCGGGGAGCTGTTTTTT. Translating gives CASSDGVLTNTGELFF.

The chain recombines TRBV7-2 with TRBJ2-7, with 12 positions matching TRBD2. The CDR3 sequence is 16 residues long. V shed 4 bases and J 2 bases; nucleotides not matched to a gene: 6. Germline-derived CDR1 and CDR2 are SGHTA and FQGNSA. CDR3 protein: CASSSVTSGSPYEQYF. CDR3 DNA: TGTGCCAGCAGCTCGGTGACTAGCGGGAGTCCCTACGAGCAGTACTTC.

The chain joins TRBV11-2 to TRBJ2-2; D remains unclear. This CDR3 comprises 15 residues. V lost 2 bases and J lost 1, with 8 bases in between. Germline V gene sequence: CDR1 SGHAT, CDR2 FQNNGV. The CDR3 loop is CASSLFWGNTGELFF. The CDR3 DNA reads TGTGCCAGCAGCTTATTTTGGGGGAACACCGGGGAGCTGTTTTTT.

This chain connects TRBV7-2 to TRBJ2-2, with D tentatively TRBD1 (5 bases). Germline V CDR1 and CDR2: SGHTA, FQGNSA. The CDR3 covers 14 residues. V was clipped by 4 bases and J by 1 base, with 7 bases between them. CDR3: CASSYQGNTGELFF. CDR3 coding DNA: TGTGCCAGCAGCTACCAGGGGAACACCGGGGAGCTGTTTTTT.

The rearrangement links TRBV4-1 to TRBJ1-1, with unresolved D. Germline V gene data show CDR1 as MGHRA and CDR2 as YSYEKL. This CDR3 region has 15 residues. V was clipped by 1 base and J by 2 bases, with 11 bases between them. CDR3 sequence: CASSQVQNRNTEAFF. CDR3 in DNA: TGCGCCAGCAGCCAAGTCCAAAACAGAAACACTGAAGCTTTCTTT.

The rearrangement links TRBV5-1 to TRBJ2-1, with 7 bases aligning to TRBD1. Germline V gives CDR1 SGHRS, CDR2 YFSETQ. J was trimmed by 7 bases and V by 0 bases; bases with no gene match: 7. This CDR3 spans 15 amino acids. CDR3 in amino acids: CASSLVTGVTNEQFF. The CDR3 nucleotides read TGCGCCAGCAGCTTGGTTACAGGGGTTACGAATGAGCAGTTCTTC.

In regard to this clone: Other DNA sequences in this sample translate to the same CDR3. The J gene is TRBJ1-2, the V gene TRBV5-4, with D unclear. The germline CDR1 and CDR2 sequences are SGHNT and YYREEE (reference sequence). V lost 0 bases and J 7 bases, leaving 10 bases between the germline ends. The CDR3 length is 13 residues. DNA of the CDR3: TGTGCCAGCAGCTTGGAGCTGGGTTCTGGCTACACCTTC. This gives the protein CASSLELGSGYTF.

V usage is TRBV9 and J usage is TRBJ2-3; D may be TRBD1 or TRBD2 (5 bases each). V lost 3 bases, J lost 3 bases, and 8 bases lay in between. Germline loops: CDR1 SGDLS, CDR2 YYNGEE. This CDR3 is 13 amino acids long. The CDR3 DNA follows: TGTGCCAGCAGCGCCGAGGGGACAGATACGCAGTATTTT. Protein product: CASSAEGTDTQYF.

On this clone itself: The sample has other DNA sequences that encode this CDR3 too. The chain couples TRBV7-9 to TRBJ2-1; 7 bases fit TRBD2. Germline V gene data show CDR1 as SEHNR and CDR2 as FQNEAQ (reference sequence). The CDR3 totals 12 residues. Trimming at V came to 6 bases and at J to 4 bases, leaving 0 bases not matched to a gene. The CDR3 coding sequence is TGTGCCAGCAGTAGCGGGTACAATGAGCAGTTCTTC. It encodes CASSSGYNEQFF. Full variable domain (outside the CDR3, taken from reference TRBV7-9 and TRBJ2-1): DTGVSQNPRHKITKRGQNVTFRCDPISEHNRLYWYRQTLGQGPEFLTYFQNEAQLEKSRLLSDRFSAERPKGSFSTLEIQRTEQGDSAMYLCASSSGYNEQFFGPGTRLTVL.

CDR3 in amino acids: CAWSRQANTEAFF. The DNA of the CDR3 is TGTGCCTGGAGTCGCCAGGCGAACACTGAAGCTTTCTTT. The chain has TRBV30 and TRBJ1-1, with D unclear. The CDR3 is made up of 13 amino acids. Germline assignment: CDR1 GTSNPN and CDR2 SVGIG (reference sequence). Trimming took off 2 bases at V and 1 base at J, with 8 bases between the two ends.